This T cell receptor (beta chain) was obtained from a study of regulatory T cells in long-lasting Graves disease. Time point given: persistent/refractory GD, antithyroid drugs over 5 years with positive TRAb. The TCR library was made from RNA extracted from PBMCs. Study-level results: Relative to newly diagnosed Graves' patients, persistent ones had lower TCR diversity.

Building of the TCR beta libraries involved iRepertoire HTBI primers and Arm-PCR of CDR3 regions. TCRdb called the multiplex PCR reads again in MiXCR, with one record for every CDR3 protein. The sample gives around 430,000 distinct CDR3 sequences, 20% to 25% of which show up once; about an eighth is in the top ten. Germline lookup yields CDR1 SQVTM and CDR2 ANQGSEA. The CDR3 length is 13 residues. Trimming pared 6 bases from V and 0 bases from J, leaving 12 bases between. Worth noting for this clonotype: As yet, its antigen is unknown.

This chain joins TRBV29-1 and TRBJ2-7; D ambiguous. This receptor was obtained from a female donor with Graves disease. The sample was peripheral blood mononuclear cells (PBMCs), taken when the disease was refractory, from a patient treated with antithyroid drugs. The CDR3 loop is CSVFSPDSYEQYF. The CDR3 nucleotides are TGCAGCGTCTTCTCCCCCGACTCCTACGAGCAGTACTTC.